These T cell receptor beta chains were read from a single sample in a study of response to subunit inactivated influenza vaccine. TCRdb re-called the RT-PCR reads through MiXCR, storing one row per CDR3 protein. The table records roughly 570,000 distinct CDR3 sequences, 13% of them present only once. The sequencing here drew on PBMCs from blood, taken 35 to 45 days after vaccination. The receptors stem from a middle-aged man who received an inactivated influenza vaccine. Each CDR3 is given with its conserved first and last residue. D genes are given only for firm matches. Clone size is stated in some rows and not others, as once, few, many or a class when expanded.

NA,TRBV15,NA,15,TRBJ2-7,TGTGCCACCAGCAGGCGAGGGTTTCGCGGAGGCGAGCAGTACTTC,CATSRRGFRGGEQYF
TRBD2,TRBV12-3/TRBV12-4,many,13,TRBJ2-7,TGTGCCAGCAGTGGGACTAGCGGGATCGAGCAGTACTTC,CASSGTSGIEQYF
TRBD1,TRBV6-5,NA,12,TRBJ1-6,TGTGCCAGCAGTGAGACAGGGAAGCCCCTCCACTTT,CASSETGKPLHF
NA,TRBV12-3/TRBV12-4,medium-sized,12,TRBJ2-1,TGTGCCAGCGGGCCCGTCGCTGGGGAGCAGTTCTTC,CASGPVAGEQFF
TRBD1,TRBV5-1,NA,15,TRBJ1-2,TGCGCCAGCAGCGTGGAAACAGGGGGAGACTATGGCTACACCTTC,CASSVETGGDYGYTF
TRBD2,TRBV9,few,16,TRBJ2-1,TGTGCCAGCAGCGTAGTTGGCGGGGGTGCCTACAATGAGCAGTTCTTC,CASSVVGGGAYNEQFF
TRBD1,TRBV2,many,15,TRBJ2-1,TGTGCCAGCAGTGAGAGGGGACAGGGGTACAATGAGCAGTTCTTC,CASSERGQGYNEQFF
NA,TRBV4-2,few,16,TRBJ2-1,TGTGCCAGCAGCCAAGAAGGGGGGCCGGGTTACAATGAGCAGTTCTTC,CASSQEGGPGYNEQFF
NA,TRBV15,NA,15,TRBJ2-1,TGTGCCACCAGCCGAGACGCGGGGCGTTACAATGAGCAGTTCTTC,CATSRDAGRYNEQFF
NA,TRBV19,NA,14,TRBJ2-3,TGTGCCAGTAGTAGATACTATAACACAGATACGCAGTATTTT,CASSRYYNTDTQYF
TRBD2,TRBV6-2/TRBV6-3,few,18,TRBJ2-1,TGTGCCAGCAGTTCCTATCGCCCCGGGACTAGCGCGAGCAATGAGCAGTTCTTC,CASSSYRPGTSASNEQFF
TRBD2,TRBV12-3/TRBV12-4,many,14,TRBJ2-6,TGTGCCAGCAGGCGGGGGGCTGGGGCCAACGTCCTGACTTTC,CASRRGAGANVLTF
NA,TRBV27,many,14,TRBJ1-6,TGTGCCAGCAGTTTCGGTAACCGTAATTCACCCCTCCACTTT,CASSFGNRNSPLHF
NA,TRBV27,NA,15,TRBJ2-5,TGTGCCAGCAGACGGGTCGGGGAAGTCCAAGAGACCCAGTACTTC,CASRRVGEVQETQYF
NA,TRBV6-1,NA,15,TRBJ1-2,TGTGCCAGCAGGGCGGGGGGGATAATTAACTATGGCTACACCTTC,CASRAGGIINYGYTF
NA,TRBV5-6,NA,14,TRBJ2-1,TGTGCCAGCAGCTTGGAGTTGCCCTACAATGAGCAGTTCTTC,CASSLELPYNEQFF
NA,TRBV25-1,NA,13,TRBJ2-4,TGTGCCACCGGGCGGCTAGCCAAAAACATTCAGTACTTC,CATGRLAKNIQYF
NA,TRBV14,NA,16,TRBJ2-2,TGTGCCAGCAGCCAATTGTCCCAGACGAACACCGGGGAGCTGTTTTTT,CASSQLSQTNTGELFF
NA,TRBV7-9,NA,15,TRBJ2-2,TGTGCCAGCAGAGGACGCCTCCCGGGCACCGGGGAGCTGTTTTTT,CASRGRLPGTGELFF
NA,TRBV7-9,once,13,TRBJ2-1,TGTGCCAGCAGCTTCTCCCTGGATAATGAGCAGTTCTTC,CASSFSLDNEQFF
TRBD1,TRBV7-3,few,13,TRBJ2-4,TGTGCCAGCAGCTCGCAGGGGGATGGCATTCAGTACTTC,CASSSQGDGIQYF
NA,TRBV27,many,12,TRBJ2-2,TGTGCCAGCAGTCCCACCACCGGGGAGCTGTTTTTT,CASSPTTGELFF
TRBD1,TRBV24-1,few,16,TRBJ2-3,TGTGCCACCAGTGAACCGGGACAGGGGAACACAGATACGCAGTATTTT,CATSEPGQGNTDTQYF
TRBD2,TRBV2,NA,18,TRBJ2-7,TGTGCCCTCAGCCCTGGACTAGCGGGAGGGCCGTCAGCCTACGAGCAGTACTTC,CALSPGLAGGPSAYEQYF
TRBD2,TRBV7-2,few,15,TRBJ2-7,TGTGCCAGCAGCTTAAACGGGAGGGCCGTATACGAGCAGTACTTC,CASSLNGRAVYEQYF
TRBD2,TRBV20-1,few,15,TRBJ2-1,TGCAGTGCTAGAGGGTTGACTAGCGGGAGGGATGAGCAGTTCTTC,CSARGLTSGRDEQFF
NA,TRBV7-2,few,15,TRBJ1-2,TGTGCCAGCAGCTTAATTCGGGCAGCTAACTATGGCTACACCTTC,CASSLIRAANYGYTF
TRBD2,TRBV7-6,NA,13,TRBJ2-3,TGTGCCAGCAGTCGACTAGCGGCCCCTCCGCAGTATTTT,CASSRLAAPPQYF
NA,TRBV5-1,NA,14,TRBJ2-7,TGCGCCAGCAGCTTGGGGACGGTGACCTACGAGCAGTACTTC,CASSLGTVTYEQYF